This T cell receptor beta chain was sequenced during a study of T cells in Graves' hyperthyroidism and ophthalmopathy. As concerns this clonotype: As yet, its antigen is unknown.

Aged 18 to 65, the patients had hyperthyroidism that was newly diagnosed and had lasted under 2 months. CDR3 length equals 16 residues. Germline CDR1 is MGHRA and CDR2 is YSYEKL. The V gene end was trimmed by 3 bases and the J gene end by 8 bases; junction bases not matched to a gene: 9. Researchers amplified the TCR beta CDR3 regions from RNA transcripts. First-round RT-PCR of the TCR CDR3 relied on the HTBI primer set. Using its own MiXCR run on the multiplex PCR reads, TCRdb lists one record per CDR3 protein. The repertoire holds some 250,000 distinct CDR3 sequences, with just over 14% as singletons. Regarding the study as a whole: Most thyroid clonotypes that were expanded above 0.001 also turned up in blood.

Sequenced: blood. The chain couples TRBV4-1 to TRBJ1-6, with 8 bases fitting TRBD1. The receptor comes from a woman in her 40s with Graves' hyperthyroidism that later progressed to Graves' ophthalmopathy. The CDR3 sequence is CASSQVSTGEYSPLHF. In DNA form, the CDR3 reads TGCGCCAGCAGCCAGGTATCGACAGGGGAATATTCACCCCTCCACTTT.